One sample yielded the 32 T cell receptor beta chains listed below, sequenced in a study of blood T cell repertoires in COVID-19. The method was immunoSEQ multiplex PCR; TCRdb's version includes in-frame clones alone and lacks a portion of them. The sample lists about 160,000 clones, approximately 91% occurring once. Sequenced: peripheral blood. The receptors originated from a man between 18 and 29 years old with acute or convalescent COVID-19.

The CDR3: CASSQTGGLSSGNTIYF. CDR3 DNA: TGTGCCAGTAGTCAGACGGGGGGTTTATCCTCTGGAAACACCATATATTTT. V is TRBV19 and J is TRBJ1-3, with D perhaps matching TRBD1 (5 bases). V was cut by 5 bases and J by 0 bases, with 17 bases left in between. Germline assignment: CDR1 LNHDA and CDR2 SQIVND (reference sequence). The CDR3 totals 17 residues.

Here the CDR3 reads CASSLGTGRDEQYF. In DNA, the CDR3 is TGTGCCAGCAGCCTCGGGACAGGGAGGGACGAGCAGTACTTC. The chain combines TRBV7-9 with TRBJ2-7; 9 bases map to TRBD1. The CDR3 has 14 residues. Losses at the gene ends were 5 bases for V and 5 bases for J; bases not matched to a gene: 7. The germline CDR1 and CDR2 sequences are SEHNR and FQNEAQ (reference sequence). Full variable domain (outside the CDR3, taken from reference TRBV7-9 and TRBJ2-7): DTGVSQNPRHKITKRGQNVTFRCDPISEHNRLYWYRQTLGQGPEFLTYFQNEAQLEKSRLLSDRFSAERPKGSFSTLEIQRTEQGDSAMYLCASSLGTGRDEQYFGPGTRLTVT.

The chain links TRBV7-8 to TRBJ2-7, with 7 positions matching TRBD1. J lost 4 bases, V lost 5 bases, and 8 bases had no gene match. Germline CDR1 reads SGHVS; CDR2 reads FQNEAQ. There are 14 residues in the CDR3. The CDR3 sequence: CASSHGQVSYEQYF. The DNA of the CDR3 is TGTGCCAGCAGCCATGGACAGGTTTCATACGAGCAGTACTTC.

The chain recombines TRBV7-2 with TRBJ1-2; 10 nucleotides line up with TRBD1. Germline values: CDR1 SGHTA, CDR2 FQGNSA. J lost 4 bases, V lost 5 bases, and 7 bases had no gene match. The CDR3 length is 15 residues. For the CDR3, the DNA is TGTGCCAGCAGCCCTCAAGGACAGGGGGTCTATGGCTACACCTTC. Residues: CASSPQGQGVYGYTF.

This rearrangement joins TRBV7-4 to TRBJ2-7, with 10 bases matching TRBD2. The CDR3 contains 15 residues. Trimming removed 5 bases from V and 4 bases from J; junction bases left unmatched: 8. Germline CDR1 and CDR2: SGHVT and SQSDAQ. As DNA, the CDR3 is TGTGCCAGCAGCCGGAATAGCGGGGGGACTTACGAGCAGTACTTC. It codes for CASSRNSGGTYEQYF.

CDR3 region: CASSLQLTGGGTDTQYF. The CDR3 DNA reads as TGTGCCAGCAGCTTGCAACTGACAGGGGGGGGCACAGATACGCAGTATTTT. The chain has TRBV5-6 and TRBJ2-3, with 9 bases lining up with TRBD1. The germline CDR1 and CDR2 sequences are SGHDT and YYEEEE. The CDR3 is made up of 17 amino acids. The junction had 7 bases not matched to a gene; V was cut back by 1 base and J by 1 base.

The genes are TRBV24-1 and TRBJ2-2; 11 bases are a match to TRBD2. The germline V gene encodes CDR1 KGHDR and CDR2 SFDVKD. Trimming took 5 bases from V and 3 from J; bases not matched to a gene: 7. This CDR3 contains 17 residues. The CDR3 DNA reads TGTGCCACCAGTGGCGTCGGGACTAGCGGATACACCGGGGAGCTGTTTTTT. Amino acid sequence: CATSGVGTSGYTGELFF.

The rearrangement joins TRBV12-3 or TRBV12-4 to TRBJ1-2; tentative D call: TRBD1 (5 bases). V shed 8 bases and J shed 6 bases, with 10 bases lying between them. The CDR3 extends over 11 amino acids. CDR3 loop: CASWGGHGYTF. CDR3 nucleotides: TGTGCCAGCTGGGGGGGACATGGCTACACCTTC.

This chain uses TRBV3-1 (or the pseudogene TRBV3-2) with TRBJ2-3, with 9 bases aligning to TRBD1. This CDR3 contains 15 residues. CDR1 and CDR2 (germline): LGHDT, YNNKEL (reference sequence). The V and J ends lost 4 bases and 4 bases, in that order; junction bases with no gene match: 6. The CDR3 loop reads CASSPQGARADTQYF. DNA for the CDR3: TGTGCCAGCAGCCCACAGGGGGCGAGGGCAGATACGCAGTATTTT.

This clone was counted once. J is TRBJ2-5 and V is TRBV7-9, with a tentative D call TRBD2 (6 bases). The germline V gene has CDR1 SEHNR and CDR2 FQNEAQ (reference sequence). This CDR3 region has 13 residues. V lost 3 bases and J lost 5, with 10 bases in between. The CDR3 nucleotides are TGTGCCAGCAGCTTTACGGGGAGGGAGACCCAGTACTTC. Translated: CASSFTGRETQYF.

The chain joins TRBV9 to TRBJ1-1; D is unresolved. The CDR3 has 16 residues. CDR1 is SGDLS and CDR2 is YYNGEE in the germline V gene. Trimming pared 0 bases from V and 4 bases from J, leaving 16 bases between. CDR3 amino acids: CASSVASTAVSTEAFF. The DNA of the CDR3 is TGTGCCAGCAGCGTAGCGTCTACAGCCGTCTCCACTGAAGCTTTCTTT. Variable domain in full (rest from reference TRBV9 and TRBJ1-1): DSGVTQTPKHLITATGQRVTLRCSPRSGDLSVYWYQQSLDQGLQFLIQYYNGEERAKGNILERFSAQQFPDLHSELNLSSLELGDSALYFCASSVASTAVSTEAFFGQGTRLTVV.

In its sample, this clone was seen a few times. This chain joins TRBV18 and TRBJ2-7; D is unclear. V lost 5 bases, J lost 4 bases, and 9 bases lay in between. CDR1 KGHSH and CDR2 LQKENI come from the germline V gene. The CDR3 contains 12 residues. The CDR3 nucleotides read TGTGCCAGCTCATCAAACTTATACGAGCAGTACTTC. Translation: CASSSNLYEQYF.

The CDR3 is CASSASGRPLTDTQYF. The DNA of the CDR3 is TGTGCCAGCAGCGCTAGCGGGAGGCCTCTCACAGATACGCAGTATTTT. The rearrangement links TRBV7-6 to TRBJ2-3, with 11 bases aligning to TRBD2. Germline V gene sequence: CDR1 SGHVS, CDR2 FNYEAQ. This CDR3 is built from 16 residues. The J segment lost 2 bases and the V segment lost 5 bases, leaving 6 bases of the junction unmatched.

The chain links TRBV3-1 (or the pseudogene TRBV3-2) to TRBJ2-5; 8 bases fit TRBD2. V lost 5 bases, J lost 2 bases, and 4 bases stayed unmatched. Germline V gene sequence: CDR1 LGHDT, CDR2 YNNKEL (reference sequence). The CDR3 is made up of 14 amino acids. The CDR3 spells CASSITSGQETQYF. CDR3 nucleotide sequence: TGTGCCAGCAGCATAACTAGCGGTCAAGAGACCCAGTACTTC.

The gene calls are TRBV25-1 and TRBJ1-2; D is perhaps TRBD1 (6 bases). Germline loops: CDR1 MGHDK, CDR2 SYGVNS. V was clipped by 1 base and J by 2 bases, with 11 bases between them. The CDR3 sequence is 15 residues long. CDR3 DNA sequence: TGTGCCAGCAGTGAATCCAGGACAGAGAACTATGGCTACACCTTC. This gives the protein CASSESRTENYGYTF.

The chain recombines TRBV6-1 with TRBJ1-1; D may be TRBD1 (6 bases). From germline, CDR1 is MNHNS and CDR2 SASEGT. The CDR3 runs to 16 residues. V was trimmed by 2 bases and J by 4 bases, leaving 17 bases between them. The CDR3: CASSERDTPRGTEAFF. CDR3 DNA sequence: TGTGCCAGCAGTGAAAGGGACACCCCCAGGGGCACTGAAGCTTTCTTT.

This chain joins TRBV19 and TRBJ1-1; TRBD1 matches 8 bases. The CDR3 length is 12 residues. The V gene's germline CDR1 is LNHDA and CDR2 SQIVND (reference sequence). V dropped 7 bases and J dropped 8; count of bases not matched to a gene: 6. CDR3 sequence: CASNTRDREAFF. The CDR3 DNA reads as TGTGCCAGTAATACCCGGGACAGGGAAGCTTTCTTT.

The chain joins TRBV6-6 to TRBJ2-7; D may be TRBD2 (7 bases). Looked up from germline, CDR1 is MNHNY and CDR2 is SVGAGI (reference sequence). The CDR3 is 13 amino acids. V gave up 5 bases and J gave up 2 bases, with 10 bases separating them. CDR3 DNA: TGTGCCAGCAGTGGGGGGGCCACCTACGAGCAGTACTTC. Translation: CASSGGATYEQYF.

V is TRBV11-2 and J is TRBJ1-3, with a tentative D call TRBD1 (5 bases). CDR1 is SGHAT and CDR2 is FQNNGV in the germline V gene. The CDR3 runs to 15 residues. The V end was cut by 5 bases, the J end by 0 bases, with 11 bases between. CDR3 loop: CASSTGQFSGNTIYF. CDR3 coding DNA: TGTGCCAGCAGCACCGGACAATTCTCTGGAAACACCATATATTTT.

This clone was observed a handful of times. The chain is built from TRBV7-9 and TRBJ2-2, with TRBD2 as a possible D gene (6 bases). Trimming shortened V by 2 bases and J by 3 bases, and 10 bases separated the two germline ends. Germline V gene data show CDR1 as SEHNR and CDR2 as FQNEAQ (reference sequence). The CDR3 is made up of 15 amino acids. CDR3 loop: CASSLMRGDTGELFF. The CDR3 DNA is TGTGCCAGCAGCTTAATGCGGGGAGACACCGGGGAGCTGTTTTTT.

The genes are TRBV2 and TRBJ1-1; D might be TRBD1 (6 bases). Trimming shortened V by 3 bases and J by 1 base, and 12 bases separated the two germline ends. This CDR3 comprises 15 residues. Germline assignment: CDR1 SNHLY and CDR2 FYNNEI. The DNA for the CDR3 is TGTGCCAGCAGTGACAGACAGGCTTCGAACACTGAAGCTTTCTTT. This translates into CASSDRQASNTEAFF.

The V gene is TRBV6-1, the J gene TRBJ2-5; maybe TRBD2 (6 bases). The CDR3 consists of 17 residues. Per the germline V gene, CDR1 is MNHNS and CDR2 is SASEGT. The ends were cut back, 4 bases at V and 0 bases at J, with 18 bases in the middle. The DNA of the CDR3 is TGTGCCAGCAGTGCCGGACCGGGGGTGTTGTACCAAGAGACCCAGTACTTC. This codes for CASSAGPGVLYQETQYF.

In its sample, this clone was seen once. The V gene is TRBV2, the J gene TRBJ2-7; 8 nucleotides match TRBD1. CDR3 length: 13 amino acids. Unmatched junction bases numbered 4, after V lost 5 bases and J lost 4 bases. Germline V CDR1 and CDR2: SNHLY, FYNNEI. For the CDR3, the DNA is TGTGCCAGCAGTACTACAGGGGGTTACGAGCAGTACTTC. This translates into CASSTTGGYEQYF.

V usage is TRBV6-1 and J usage is TRBJ1-6; the match to TRBD1 covers 9 bases. Per germline, CDR1 MNHNS and CDR2 SASEGT. V lost 2 bases to trimming and J lost 6 bases; unmatched junction nucleotides: 8. This CDR3 spans 17 amino acids. CDR3 region: CASSENIRDRANSPLHF. Here the CDR3 DNA reads TGTGCCAGCAGTGAAAATATAAGGGACAGGGCTAATTCACCCCTCCACTTT.

This chain links TRBV12-2 with TRBJ2-3; the table assigns TRBD2, which was not confirmed against the DNA. TRBV12-2 is recorded as a pseudogene. CDR3 length equals 20 residues. CDR3 sequence: CASRLVYLSLAGGQTDTQYF. CDR3 in DNA: TGTGCAAGTCGCCTCGTGTACCTTAGTTTAGCGGGGGGGCAGACAGATACGCAGTATTTT.

CDR3 nucleotides: TGCGCCAGCAGCCAAGGACAGCCCCTTCAGGGCTACACCTTC. Protein: CASSQGQPLQGYTF. The chain couples TRBV4-1 to TRBJ1-2, with D possibly being TRBD1 (5 bases). From germline, CDR1 is MGHRA and CDR2 YSYEKL. The CDR3 runs 14 residues. V was shortened by 1 base and J by 8 bases, with 14 bases between the two germline ends.

The V gene is TRBV18, the J gene TRBJ1-6; 10 bases are shared with TRBD1. Looked up from germline, CDR1 is KGHSH and CDR2 is LQKENI. With V trimmed by 4 bases and J by 7 bases, 1 base remained unmatched. This CDR3 region has 14 residues. This chain's CDR3 is CASSRDRGNSPLHF. The CDR3 nucleotides are TGTGCCAGCTCACGGGACAGGGGCAATTCACCCCTCCACTTT.

This chain uses TRBV19 with TRBJ2-7; D is perhaps TRBD1 (8 bases). The CDR3 runs to 15 residues. CDR1 is LNHDA and CDR2 is SQIVND in the germline V gene (reference sequence). The V end lost 4 bases, the J end lost 6 bases, and 19 bases lay between the germline ends. CDR3 in amino acids: CASSTRTGRVSEQYF. CDR3 nucleotides: TGTGCCAGTAGTACCCGGACAGGGAGGGTCTCCGAGCAGTACTTC.

The chain recombines TRBV12-3 or TRBV12-4 with TRBJ1-1; D is perhaps TRBD1 (5 bases). CDR3 length: 12 amino acids. Trimming removed 5 bases at V and 5 bases at J, with 9 bases between. In DNA, the CDR3 is TGTGCCAGCAGTACGCGGACAACTGAAGCTTTCTTT. It translates to CASSTRTTEAFF.

This chain links TRBV10-2 with TRBJ2-5; D not resolved. The germline CDR1 and CDR2 sequences are WSHSY and SAAADI. V shed 3 bases and J shed 3 bases, with 11 bases lying between them. This CDR3 has 14 residues. The CDR3 sequence: CASSEVSLKETQYF. In nucleotides, the CDR3 is TGCGCCAGCAGTGAAGTAAGCCTTAAAGAGACCCAGTACTTC.

This chain connects TRBV19 to TRBJ1-1; D call uncertain. Germline V CDR1 and CDR2: LNHDA, SQIVND (reference sequence). The CDR3 consists of 18 residues. V was shortened by 4 bases and J by 8 bases, with 29 bases between the two germline ends. The CDR3 here is CASSSSPRQGGRNPEAFF. The CDR3 DNA is TGTGCCAGTAGTAGCTCCCCCCGCCAAGGAGGGCGGAACCCCGAAGCTTTCTTT.

The J gene is TRBJ1-2, the V gene TRBV12-3 or TRBV12-4, with no clear D. Trimming shortened V by 4 bases and J by 3 bases, and 9 bases separated the two germline ends. This CDR3 region has 13 residues. In nucleotides, the CDR3 is TGTGCCAGCAGTTCGTCCCCCCACTATGGCTACACCTTC. Translating it yields CASSSSPHYGYTF.